These 27 T cell receptor beta chains were sequenced from one sample in a study of T cell clonality in common variable immunodeficiency. The assay was immunoSEQ multiplex PCR, and TCRdb's table has in-frame clones only and misses some. There are tens of thousands of clones in the sample, none observed a single time. Sequencing used peripheral blood mononuclear cells. Receptors originate from a person aged 18 to 75 in good health.

Of note for this clone: With the read ending 3 residues before the CDR3 end, the germline J gene is used to fill in that end. The chain employs TRBV30 and TRBJ2-3; 11 positions match TRBD2. CDR1 is GTSNPN and CDR2 is SVGIG in the germline V gene (reference sequence). This CDR3 has 15 amino acids. The DNA read from the CDR3 is TGTGCCTGGAGTGTATCAAATAGCGGGAGGGAGACG. This translates into CAWSVSNSGRET. The whole CDR3 sequence is CAWSVSNSGRETQYF.

This clone showed up many times. The CDR3 DNA, read in part, is TGTGCCAGCAGTGGCCTAGCGGGAAGGTTCGGAGAGACC. Amino acids: CASSGLAGRFGET. The whole CDR3 sequence is CASSGLAGRFGETQYF. The genes are TRBV2 and TRBJ2-5; 9 bases align to TRBD2. The CDR3 end is not reached by the read, which stops 3 residues before it; the germline J gene fills it in. Losses at the gene ends were 4 bases for V and 4 bases for J; bases not matched to a gene: 10. CDR3 length: 16 residues. CDR1 and CDR2 from the germline V gene are SNHLY and FYNNEI.

A word on this clone: Coverage ceases 3 residues before the CDR3 finishes, and the germline J gene fills in the end. The chain joins TRBV6-2 or TRBV6-3 to TRBJ1-2; no definite D call. The CDR3 has 14 residues. Looked up from germline, CDR1 is MNHEY and CDR2 is SVGEGT. The chain's CDR3 is CASSFLSDTDTYTF. The covered CDR3 bases are TGTGCCAGCAGTTTTCTTAGCGATACAGATACC.

This clone showed up many times. The read comes to an end 3 residues before the CDR3 does, leaving the germline J gene to fill in the end. The chain recombines TRBV13 with TRBJ1-1; 9 bases are shared with TRBD1. The V segment lost 4 bases and the J segment 6 bases; nucleotides outside the gene matches: 3. CDR1 and CDR2 (germline): PRHDT, FYEKMQ (reference sequence). This CDR3 spans 13 amino acids. CDR3 DNA (partial): TGTGCCAGCAGCTGGGACAGGGACCCTGAA. Translating gives CASSWDRDPE. The whole CDR3 protein is CASSWDRDPEAFF.

This clone has ten or more counts. The read ends 3 residues early relative to the CDR3; the germline J gene fills the gap. This rearrangement joins TRBV30 to TRBJ2-3; TRBD1 is a possible D gene (5 bases). The V end was cut by 3 bases, the J end by 3 bases, with 16 bases between. CDR1 is GTSNPN, CDR2 SVGIG, per germline (reference sequence). The CDR3 runs 15 residues. This CDR3 is CAWRARAAKTDTQYF. The part of the CDR3 DNA that was read is TGTGCCTGGAGGGCCAGGGCCGCCAAAACAGATACG. The variable domain in full, completed from reference TRBV30 and TRBJ2-3, reads SQTIHQWPATLVQPVGSPLSLECTVEGTSNPNLYWYRQAAGRGLQLLFYSVGIGQISSEVPQNLSASRPQDRQFILSSKKLLLSDSGFYLCAWRARAAKTDTQYFGPGTRLTVL.

This clone was counted at least ten times. The observed sequence ends 3 residues before the CDR3 terminus, with the missing tail filled in from the germline J gene. The chain is built from TRBV2 and TRBJ1-4, with TRBD1 matching 7 bases. Germline lookup yields CDR1 SNHLY and CDR2 FYNNEI. The CDR3 runs 15 residues. After removal of 4 bases from V and 3 bases from J, the junction contained 5 bases not matched to a gene. CDR3 sequence reads: CASSVQGEANEKLFF. Partial CDR3 DNA: TGTGCCAGCAGTGTCCAGGGGGAAGCTAATGAAAAA.

This clone was seen at least ten times. The CDR3 goes on 3 residues after the read ends, and that part is filled in from the germline J gene. The gene calls are TRBV10-3 and TRBJ1-1; maybe TRBD1 (6 bases). The CDR3 extends over 15 amino acids. V shed 6 bases and J shed 0 bases, with 14 bases lying between them. The germline V gene encodes CDR1 ENHRY and CDR2 SYGVKD. The CDR3 bases that were read are TGTGCCATCAGCCAAGAGGGGACACTGAACACTGAA. Translating gives CAISQEGTLNTE. The entire CDR3 protein is CAISQEGTLNTEAFF.

The table lists this clone with many counts. The read ends 3 residues shy of where the CDR3 ends; the end is completed using the germline J gene. The genes are TRBV7-3 and TRBJ2-5; 11 nucleotides match TRBD2. V was pared by 2 bases and J by 5 bases, with 7 bases of the junction left unmatched. The CDR3 consists of 16 residues. Germline V gives CDR1 SGHTA, CDR2 FQGTGA. The CDR3 DNA, read in part, is TGTGCCAGCAGCTTACTAGCGGGAGGAGGCGGGGAGACC. Translation: CASSLLAGGGGET. The whole CDR3 is CASSLLAGGGGETQYF.

Comments on this clone: The read falls 3 residues short of the CDR3 end, and the missing part is taken from the germline J gene. The chain links TRBV2 to TRBJ1-5, with D possibly being TRBD1 (6 bases). This CDR3 region has 14 residues. Trimming removed 5 bases at V and 4 bases at J, with 12 bases between. Germline V lookup: CDR1 SNHLY, CDR2 FYNNEI. The CDR3: CASSNYRENQPQHF. The sequenced part of the CDR3 DNA is TGTGCCAGCAGTAACTACAGGGAGAATCAGCCC.

This clone has a count of ten or more. The read terminates 3 residues before the CDR3 end, so the remaining end is supplied by the germline J gene. This sequence joins TRBV15 and TRBJ2-3, with D possibly matching TRBD2 (5 bases). Trimming removed 0 bases at V and 0 bases at J, with 10 bases between. This CDR3 has 16 amino acids. The germline V gene has CDR1 LNHNV and CDR2 YYDKDF (reference sequence). Partial CDR3 DNA: TGTGCCACCAGCAGAGAGCTAGCTCCTAGCACAGATACG. This codes for CATSRELAPSTDT. The whole CDR3 reads CATSRELAPSTDTQYF.

This clone was recorded many times. The read ends 3 residues early relative to the CDR3; the germline J gene fills the gap. The gene calls are TRBV7-8 and TRBJ2-1; 8 nucleotides agree with TRBD2. This CDR3 is 15 amino acids long. The trim removed 4 bases at V and 8 bases at J, leaving 10 bases unmatched. Germline CDR1 is SGHVS and CDR2 is FQNEAQ. The CDR3 region is CASSSTSGGTHEQFF. The sequenced CDR3 bases are TGTGCCAGCAGCTCTACTAGCGGAGGAACCCATGAG.

This clone appeared many times. The read falls 3 residues short of the CDR3 end, and the missing part is taken from the germline J gene. The chain has TRBV12-5 and TRBJ2-2; 10 nucleotides line up with TRBD1. This CDR3 has 15 amino acids. Germline CDR1 is LGHNT and CDR2 is FRNRAP. The ends lost 5 bases at V and 3 bases at J; junction bases unmatched: 3. The CDR3 sequence is CASGRGQGDTGELFF. The CDR3 bases that were read are TGTGCTAGTGGTAGAGGACAGGGGGACACCGGGGAG.

This clone was counted ten times or more. From the germline J gene comes the end of the CDR3, since the read stops 3 residues before it. This sequence joins TRBV12-3 or TRBV12-4 and TRBJ1-1; D not resolved. The CDR3 extends over 14 amino acids. The V end lost 1 base, the J end lost 1 base, and 7 bases lay between the germline ends. The covered CDR3 bases are TGTGCCAGCAGTTTAGGGCCGTGGAACACTGAA. It encodes CASSLGPWNTE. In full, the CDR3 reads CASSLGPWNTEAFF.

This clone was recorded a few times. The sequenced fragment ends 3 residues before the CDR3 boundary, so the rest is inferred from the germline J gene. The chain employs TRBV7-9 and TRBJ1-4; TRBD1 might be the D (5 bases). The germline V gene encodes CDR1 SEHNR and CDR2 FQNEAQ (reference sequence). The V gene lost 10 bases and the J gene lost 3 bases, with 12 bases spanning the gap. The CDR3 spans 13 residues. Incomplete CDR3 DNA: TGTGCCAACTTGTGCAGGGCTAATGAAAAA. This sequence encodes CANLCRANEK. The CDR3 in full is CANLCRANEKLFF.

As concerns this clone: The observed sequence ends 3 residues before the CDR3 terminus, with the missing tail filled in from the germline J gene. V and J are TRBV19 and TRBJ1-1; 7 nucleotides align to TRBD1. The CDR3 has 15 residues. The J segment lost 3 bases and the V segment lost 4 bases, leaving 8 bases of the junction unmatched. Germline V gene data show CDR1 as LNHDA and CDR2 as SQIVND (reference sequence). CDR3: CASSTGGLLYTEAFF. The covered CDR3 bases are TGTGCCAGTAGTACAGGGGGTCTACTCTACACTGAA.

This clone was detected many times. The CDR3 end falls 3 residues outside the read, so it is completed with the germline J gene. The chain joins TRBV5-4 to TRBJ1-2; 7 bases align to TRBD1. The germline V gene has CDR1 SGHNT and CDR2 YYREEE (reference sequence). This CDR3 contains 13 residues. The CDR3: CASSSRGGLGYTF. Incomplete CDR3 DNA: TGTGCCAGCAGCTCCCGAGGGGGCTTGGGC.

This clone was seen a handful of times. From the germline J gene comes the end of the CDR3, since the read stops 3 residues before it. The chain combines TRBV10-2 with TRBJ2-3; 10 bases fit TRBD2. CDR1 and CDR2 from the germline V gene are WSHSY and SAAADI. Germline trimming cut 4 bases from V and 3 bases from J; bases unmatched to any gene: 7. CDR3 size: 16 residues. The CDR3 sequence: CASSATASGSTDTQYF. The DNA read from the CDR3 is TGCGCCAGCAGTGCGACAGCTAGCGGGAGTACAGATACG.

In this sample, this clone turned up a few times. The DNA read from the CDR3 is TGTGCCTGGGAGGGCCCAGGTGAA. Residues: CAWEGPGE. The full CDR3 sequence reads CAWEGPGEAFF. V gene TRBV30 combines with J gene TRBJ1-1; D remains ambiguous. The read is 3 residues too short to cover the CDR3 end, so that end is filled in from the germline J gene. Germline-derived CDR1 and CDR2 are GTSNPN and SVGIG (reference sequence). The germline V and J ends were trimmed by 5 bases and 7 bases, with 11 bases remaining between them. This CDR3 is 11 amino acids long.

This clone was picked up many times. The read gets to within 3 residues of the CDR3 end, and the germline J gene fills in the rest. The chain links TRBV5-4 to TRBJ1-5; possibly TRBD1 for D (5 bases). Trimming left V 2 bases short and J 2 bases short, with 11 bases between. This CDR3 region has 15 residues. Per germline, CDR1 SGHNT and CDR2 YYREEE (reference sequence). CDR3 sequence reads: CASSFQGKGNQPQHF. The sequenced CDR3 bases are TGTGCCAGCAGCTTTCAGGGTAAAGGCAATCAGCCC. The complete variable domain, with remaining parts taken from reference TRBV5-4 and TRBJ1-5, reads ETGVTQSPTHLIKTRGQQVTLRCSSQSGHNTVSWYQQALGQGPQFIFQYYREEENGRGNFPPRFSGLQFPNYSSELNVNALELDDSALYLCASSFQGKGNQPQHFGDGTRLSIL.

This clone turned up a few times. The read terminates 3 residues before the CDR3 end, so the remaining end is supplied by the germline J gene. V is TRBV7-8 and J is TRBJ1-2; a possible D gene is TRBD1 (6 bases). Per germline, CDR1 SGHVS and CDR2 FQNEAQ. The CDR3 spans 12 residues. The CDR3 DNA, read in part, is TGTGCCAGCAGTCCTACAGGGAACGAC. This translates into CASSPTGND. The complete CDR3 protein is CASSPTGNDYTF.

There are many counts of this clone. The CDR3 end falls 3 residues outside the read, so it is completed with the germline J gene. V gene TRBV19 combines with J gene TRBJ2-2; D is undetermined. CDR1 LNHDA and CDR2 SQIVND come from the germline V gene (reference sequence). Trimming left V 3 bases short and J 0 bases short, with 14 bases between. The CDR3 sequence is 17 residues long. The CDR3 sequence: CASSILAANANTGELFF. The CDR3 DNA, read in part, is TGTGCCAGTAGTATCTTGGCGGCTAACGCGAACACCGGGGAG.

This clone was detected ten times or more. The CDR3 goes on 3 residues after the read ends, and that part is filled in from the germline J gene. This rearrangement joins TRBV7-8 to TRBJ2-5; tentatively, D is TRBD1 (6 bases). CDR3 length: 15 amino acids. Trimming pared 5 bases from V and 1 base from J, leaving 14 bases between. Germline values: CDR1 SGHVS, CDR2 FQNEAQ. The DNA read from the CDR3 is TGTGCCAGCAGCCCTACCGGGACACGCCAAGAGACC. Protein sequence: CASSPTGTRQET. In full, the CDR3 reads CASSPTGTRQETQYF.

This clone was recorded a few times. The CDR3 is cut off 3 residues early in the read; its end comes from the germline J gene. The chain employs TRBV6-1 and TRBJ2-1; 8 positions match TRBD1. Germline V gene lookup returns CDR1 MNHNS and CDR2 SASEGT. V dropped 4 bases and J dropped 9; count of bases not matched to a gene: 5. The CDR3 length is 13 residues. Partial CDR3 DNA: TGTGCCAGCAGTGTACCTACAGGGGGTGAG. The encoded protein is CASSVPTGGE. The CDR3 reads in full as CASSVPTGGEQFF.

Concerning this clone: The read ends 3 residues shy of where the CDR3 ends; the end is completed using the germline J gene. This chain joins TRBV19 and TRBJ1-4, with D maybe TRBD1 (5 bases). This CDR3 has 16 residues. The germline V gene has CDR1 LNHDA and CDR2 SQIVND (reference sequence). The CDR3 sequence is CASRNTGGLSNSPLFF. The sequenced part of the CDR3 DNA is TGTGCCAGTAGAAACACCGGGGGTCTTTCAAATTCACCA.

As to this clone: The read ends 3 residues early relative to the CDR3; the germline J gene fills the gap. This chain connects TRBV2 to TRBJ1-5; D is undetermined. The V gene lost 2 bases and the J gene lost 2 bases, with 7 bases spanning the gap. Germline V gene lookup returns CDR1 SNHLY and CDR2 FYNNEI. This CDR3 region has 14 residues. The covered CDR3 bases are TGTGCCAGCAGTGAACGGCAGGGCAATCAGCCC. Translated: CASSERQGNQP. The full CDR3 reads CASSERQGNQPQHF.

This clone was observed many times. The missing CDR3 end, 3 residues past where the read stops, is filled in from the germline J gene. The chain combines TRBV19 with TRBJ1-5; weak D call: TRBD1 (5 bases). V was cut by 8 bases and J by 3 bases, with 14 bases left in between. Germline assignment: CDR1 LNHDA and CDR2 SQIVND (reference sequence). CDR3 size: 14 residues. The covered CDR3 bases are TGTGCCAGTTTTCAGGGCCTCCTCAATCAGCCC. Residues: CASFQGLLNQP. The full CDR3 is CASFQGLLNQPQHF.

This clone was found many times. The covered CDR3 bases are TGTGCCAGCTCACTCTCGACAGGGGGCAAGGTCTATGGC. Its protein is CASSLSTGGKVYG. The CDR3 in its entirety is CASSLSTGGKVYGYTF. The rearrangement uses TRBV18 and TRBJ1-2; 10 positions match TRBD1. The CDR3 goes on 3 residues after the read ends, and that part is filled in from the germline J gene. The length of the CDR3 is 16 residues. V lost 4 bases to trimming and J lost 4 bases; unmatched junction nucleotides: 9. Germline V gene sequence: CDR1 KGHSH, CDR2 LQKENI. The full variable domain, completed using reference TRBV18 and TRBJ1-2, is NAGVMQNPRHLVRRRGQEARLRCSPMKGHSHVYWYRQLPEEGLKFMVYLQKENIIDESGMPKERFSAEFPKEGPSILRIQQVVRGDSAAYFCASSLSTGGKVYGYTFGSGTRLTVV.